These 8 T cell receptor beta chains originate from one sample sequenced in a study of shared clonotypes between healthy human individuals. Some clones are missing from TCRdb's copy, which holds only in-frame ones; the method was immunoSEQ multiplex PCR. The sample carries millions of clones, 90% to 95% recorded once. Sequenced input: naive CD4+ T cells sorted from blood. Subset given: CD45RA+ positively selected. These receptors all come from a man aged 18-30 years in good health.

The J gene is TRBJ2-7, the V gene TRBV11-2; D might be TRBD2 (6 bases). Trimming removed 3 bases from V and 2 bases from J, with 11 bases in between. Germline V gene lookup returns CDR1 SGHAT and CDR2 FQNNGV. The CDR3 spans 14 residues. The CDR3 spells CASSLAGPAYEQYF. In nucleotides, the CDR3 is TGTGCCAGCAGCTTGGCGGGACCCGCCTACGAGCAGTACTTC.

J is TRBJ2-5 and V is TRBV11-2; 8 nucleotides align to TRBD2. The CDR3 contains 17 residues. The V and J ends lost 1 base and 5 bases, in that order; junction bases with no gene match: 12. Germline V lookup: CDR1 SGHAT, CDR2 FQNNGV. CDR3 loop: CASSLGLGAGVMETQYF. Here the CDR3 DNA reads TGTGCCAGCAGCTTAGGCTTGGGAGCGGGGGTAATGGAGACCCAGTACTTC.

The chain links TRBV6-5 to TRBJ1-6; 7 bases line up with TRBD1. CDR1 is MNHEY and CDR2 is SVGAGI in the germline V gene. V shed 6 bases and J 7 bases; nucleotides not matched to a gene: 9. CDR3 length equals 15 residues. CDR3: CASRTTGTVNSPLHF. CDR3 DNA sequence: TGTGCCAGCAGGACTACCGGGACAGTGAATTCACCCCTCCACTTT.

For this clone: The sample holds other DNA sequences that translate to the same CDR3. V usage is TRBV7-2 and J usage is TRBJ1-4; no clear D. Germline lookup yields CDR1 SGHTA and CDR2 FQGNSA. V lost 1 base, J lost 5 bases, and 11 bases lay in between. This CDR3 spans 15 amino acids. The CDR3 DNA reads TGTGCCAGCAGCTTAGGAGGGCAGTCGAATGAAAAACTGTTTTTT. It yields the protein CASSLGGQSNEKLFF.

V is TRBV5-1 and J is TRBJ2-5; D remains ambiguous. The V end lost 0 bases, the J end lost 4 bases, and 10 bases lay between the germline ends. This CDR3 comprises 14 residues. Germline loops: CDR1 SGHRS, CDR2 YFSETQ. In nucleotides, the CDR3 is TGCGCCAGCAGCTTGGACCTCCTGGGAGAGACCCAGTACTTC. Translation gives CASSLDLLGETQYF.

V gene TRBV18 combines with J gene TRBJ2-1, with TRBD2 matching 8 bases. The CDR3 runs 16 residues. The V and J ends lost 0 bases and 5 bases, in that order; junction bases with no gene match: 6. The V gene's germline CDR1 is KGHSH and CDR2 LQKENI. CDR3 loop: CASSPPPGLGDNEQFF. In DNA form, the CDR3 reads TGTGCCAGCTCACCACCCCCGGGACTAGGGGACAATGAGCAGTTCTTC.

The count of this clone is one. The chain couples TRBV19 to TRBJ1-3; no clear D. V was pared by 0 bases and J by 8 bases, with 14 bases between. The CDR3 runs 15 residues. Germline V lookup: CDR1 LNHDA, CDR2 SQIVND (reference sequence). CDR3 DNA: TGTGCCAGTAGTATAGAGGTCCCAGGTCGGGACACCATATATTTT. Translation gives CASSIEVPGRDTIYF.

Remarks on this clone: The same CDR3 is also encoded by other DNA sequences in this sample. The chain couples TRBV9 to TRBJ2-7; 10 nucleotides line up with TRBD2. Germline CDR1 and CDR2: SGDLS and YYNGEE. Losses at the gene ends were 0 bases for V and 2 bases for J; bases not matched to a gene: 2. CDR3 length equals 15 residues. CDR3 nucleotide sequence: TGTGCCAGCAGCGTAGCAGCGGGAGGGCCCTACGAGCAGTACTTC. This gives the protein CASSVAAGGPYEQYF.